The 17 T cell receptor beta chains below all came from one sample that was sequenced in a study of Tregs in tolerant kidney transplant recipients. The table came from immunoSEQ multiplex PCR; TCRdb's copy has only in-frame clones and leaves some out. The data show under 95,000 clones, with 91% seen just once and 0.34% held by the top ten. This specimen was Tregs from blood, taken before the transplant. These receptors all stem from a human donor who received a combined kidney and bone marrow transplant.

This clone occurred a few times. The chain employs TRBV27 and TRBJ1-5; D uncertain. The CDR3 sequence is 15 residues long. V lost 3 bases to trimming and J lost 3 bases, with 12 bases between them. Looked up from germline, CDR1 is MNHEY and CDR2 is SMNVEV (reference sequence). Written as DNA, the CDR3 is TGTGCCAGCAGTTTTATTTGGGGTAACAATCAGCCCCAGCATTTT. Protein product: CASSFIWGNNQPQHF.

This clone was seen a single time. The rearrangement joins TRBV7-3 to TRBJ2-2; the match to TRBD2 covers 16 bases. The CDR3 length is 20 residues. J gave up 1 base and V 1 base, and 6 bases lay outside the gene matches. CDR1 and CDR2 from the germline V gene are SGHTA and FQGTGA. DNA of the CDR3: TGTGCCAGCAGCTTAAGTGGGACTAGCGGGAGGGCCGAGAACACCGGGGAGCTGTTTTTT. Its translation is CASSLSGTSGRAENTGELFF.

The chain uses TRBV6-5 and TRBJ2-7; D gene unclear. V was pared by 2 bases and J by 0 bases, with 8 bases between. CDR3 length: 14 amino acids. Germline loops: CDR1 MNHEY, CDR2 SVGAGI. The CDR3 loop reads CASSYRVDSYEQYF. The CDR3 coding sequence is TGTGCCAGCAGTTACAGGGTCGACTCCTACGAGCAGTACTTC.

The chain has TRBV6-1 and TRBJ2-5; perhaps TRBD2 as D (6 bases). Trimming removed 1 base from V and 5 bases from J, with 14 bases in between. The CDR3 totals 15 residues. CDR1 is MNHNS, CDR2 SASEGT, per germline. The CDR3 region is CASSEDGGNYETQYF. The CDR3 coding sequence is TGTGCCAGCAGTGAAGATGGGGGGAATTACGAGACCCAGTACTTC.

The rearrangement joins TRBV15 to TRBJ2-7; 8 nucleotides align to TRBD1. Trimming cost V 5 bases and J 5 bases; bases outside gene matches: 11. The CDR3 totals 15 residues. Germline CDR1 and CDR2: LNHNV and YYDKDF (reference sequence). CDR3 DNA: TGTGCCACCAGCGAGGGCGGGACAGGCAGCCACGAGCAGTACTTC. Its protein is CATSEGGTGSHEQYF.

This chain joins TRBV7-3 and TRBJ2-2; a weak D match, TRBD1 (5 bases). This CDR3 comprises 15 residues. Trimming cost V 2 bases and J 2 bases, with 9 bases left between them. The V gene's germline CDR1 is SGHTA and CDR2 FQGTGA. The CDR3 loop reads CASSLSDSNTGELFF. The DNA for the CDR3 is TGTGCCAGCAGCTTATCAGACAGTAACACCGGGGAGCTGTTTTTT.

V and J are TRBV6-6 and TRBJ2-7, with 8 bases that match TRBD2. The CDR3 totals 13 residues. The J segment lost 4 bases and the V segment lost 5 bases, leaving 4 bases of the junction unmatched. CDR1 is MNHNY, CDR2 SVGAGI, per germline (reference sequence). For the CDR3, the DNA is TGTGCCAGCAGTATGACTAGCGAATACGAGCAGTACTTC. It yields the protein CASSMTSEYEQYF.

The chain uses TRBV6-1 and TRBJ1-5; D gene uncertain. Germline loops: CDR1 MNHNS, CDR2 SASEGT. The CDR3 runs 14 residues. Trimming pared 0 bases from V and 2 bases from J, leaving 5 bases between. The CDR3 reads CASSEAPRNQPQHF. CDR3 bases: TGTGCCAGCAGTGAAGCGCCCCGCAATCAGCCCCAGCATTTT.

The J gene is TRBJ2-5, the V gene TRBV2; 8 bases align to TRBD1. CDR1 SNHLY and CDR2 FYNNEI come from the germline V gene. The CDR3 has 15 residues. J gave up 5 bases and V 6 bases, and 11 bases lay outside the gene matches. DNA of the CDR3: TGTGCCAGCAGCGCGGCGGCAGGGGGCGCGGAGACCCAGTACTTC. It yields the protein CASSAAAGGAETQYF. Complete variable domain (other parts from reference TRBV2 and TRBJ2-5): EPEVTQTPSHQVTQMGQEVILRCVPISNHLYFYWYRQILGQKVEFLVSFYNNEISEKSEIFDDQFSVERPDGSNFTLKIRSTKLEDSAMYFCASSAAAGGAETQYFGPGTRLLVL.

The chain employs TRBV6-5 and TRBJ2-3; D possibly corresponds to TRBD2 (6 bases). CDR1 and CDR2 (germline): MNHEY, SVGAGI. CDR3 length: 14 residues. Trimming removed 2 bases from V and 6 bases from J, with 12 bases in between. CDR3 DNA sequence: TGTGCCAGCAGTTACGGGGGACTTATGGATACGCAGTATTTT. Residues: CASSYGGLMDTQYF.

The sample holds one count of this clone. The rearrangement links TRBV7-9 to TRBJ1-2; tentatively, D is TRBD1 (5 bases). The V gene's germline CDR1 is SEHNR and CDR2 FQNEAQ (reference sequence). The germline V and J ends were trimmed by 5 bases and 1 base, with 14 bases remaining between them. The CDR3 totals 15 residues. The CDR3 DNA reads as TGTGCCAGCAGCCTTAGCCAGGGCTTTAACTATGGCTACACCTTC. Its protein product is CASSLSQGFNYGYTF.

The rearrangement joins TRBV19 to TRBJ1-5, with 10 bases lining up with TRBD1. The CDR3 consists of 15 residues. The V and J ends lost 8 bases and 7 bases, in that order; junction bases with no gene match: 11. The V gene's germline CDR1 is LNHDA and CDR2 SQIVND (reference sequence). The CDR3 DNA reads TGTGCCAGTGGCCCCGACAGGGGGCTGGGACAGCCCCAGCATTTT. Amino acid sequence: CASGPDRGLGQPQHF.

J is TRBJ1-2 and V is TRBV30; D unresolved. This CDR3 region has 11 residues. The ends were cut back, 2 bases at V and 7 bases at J, with 8 bases in the middle. The germline V gene has CDR1 GTSNPN and CDR2 SVGIG (reference sequence). The CDR3 DNA sequence: TGTGCCTGGAGTACGACGGCTGGCTACACCTTC. The encoded protein is CAWSTTAGYTF. Together with reference TRBV30 and TRBJ1-2, the CDR3 gives the full variable domain: SQTIHQWPATLVQPVGSPLSLECTVEGTSNPNLYWYRQAAGRGLQLLFYSVGIGQISSEVPQNLSASRPQDRQFILSSKKLLLSDSGFYLCAWSTTAGYTFGSGTRLTVV.

This clone was seen only once. The J gene is TRBJ2-7, the V gene TRBV6-6; TRBD1 matches at 8 bases. Germline V gene data show CDR1 as MNHNY and CDR2 as SVGAGI (reference sequence). Unmatched junction bases numbered 7, after V lost 4 bases and J lost 5 bases. There are 14 residues in the CDR3. As DNA, the CDR3 is TGTGCCAGCAGTTCCGCGCCAGGGGGCGACGAGCAGTACTTC. Protein product: CASSSAPGGDEQYF.

This chain joins TRBV7-9 and TRBJ2-7; a possible D gene is TRBD1 (5 bases). This CDR3 is built from 14 residues. V shed 2 bases and J shed 6 bases, with 14 bases lying between them. The germline V gene encodes CDR1 SEHNR and CDR2 FQNEAQ (reference sequence). The DNA for the CDR3 is TGTGCCAGCAGCTTATATCAGGGTCTCGGCGAGCAGTACTTC. As protein: CASSLYQGLGEQYF.

V and J are TRBV30 and TRBJ2-1; 7 nucleotides match TRBD2. The trim removed 0 bases at V and 6 bases at J, leaving 14 bases unmatched. Germline V gives CDR1 GTSNPN, CDR2 SVGIG (reference sequence). The CDR3 length is 17 residues. CDR3 in DNA: TGTGCCTGGAGTGTAGCCCGCAGCGGGGTTAGGGCCAATGAGCAGTTCTTC. Protein product: CAWSVARSGVRANEQFF.

The genes are TRBV15 and TRBJ2-5; the D is unclear. The germline V gene encodes CDR1 LNHNV and CDR2 YYDKDF (reference sequence). This CDR3 is built from 14 residues. The V end was cut by 0 bases, the J end by 3 bases, with 8 bases between. The CDR3 loop is CATSRDRAEETQYF. The CDR3 DNA reads TGTGCCACCAGCAGAGATCGAGCAGAAGAGACCCAGTACTTC.